The T cell receptor (beta chain) under discussion was sequenced for a study of cytomegalovirus exposure and HLA in healthy donors. Overall study results and limits: Of the V segments, some could not be distinguished, including TRBV6-2 and TRBV6-3, and were excluded. The study listed approximately 170 cytomegalovirus-associated TCR beta chains.

As regards this clone: No antigen is known for it.

V lost 1 base, J lost 6 bases, and 15 bases lay in between. Germline loops: CDR1 SGDLS, CDR2 YYNGEE. The CDR3 runs 15 residues. The PCR had 60 Vbeta and 13 Jbeta primers. Profiling relied on immunoSEQ multiplex PCR, and the TCRdb table lists in-frame clones only, not all of them. In the table there are more than 100,000 clones, roughly 80% of which are singletons. V and J are TRBV9 and TRBJ2-3, with D possibly being TRBD2 (5 bases). Sequencing was done on a sample of PBMCs. The TCR comes from a woman in her thirties or forties in good health and CMV-seropositive. The CDR3 sequence: CASSVNGLGLDTQYF. DNA for the CDR3: TGTGCCAGCAGCGTAAACGGACTTGGATTGGATACGCAGTATTTT.